These 25 T cell receptor beta chains were sequenced from one sample in a study of shared T cell receptors in the human thymus. The method was immunoSEQ multiplex PCR; TCRdb's version includes in-frame clones alone and lacks a portion of them. The sample has about 380,000 clones, approximately 95% seen once. The sequencing input was thymocytes. The receptors here all came from a human donor.

The chain carries TRBV11-1 and TRBJ1-1, with D unresolved. Trimming pared 4 bases from V and 1 base from J, leaving 13 bases between. The CDR3 runs to 15 residues. Germline values: CDR1 SGHAT, CDR2 FQDESV (reference sequence). The CDR3 spells CASSSDRRWNTEAFF. CDR3 in DNA: TGTGCCAGCAGCTCCGATAGACGGTGGAACACTGAAGCTTTCTTT. Drawing the rest from reference TRBV11-1 and TRBJ1-1, the complete variable domain is EAEVAQSPRYKITEKSQAVAFWCDPISGHATLYWYRQILGQGPELLVQFQDESVVDDSQLPKDRFSAERLKGVDSTLKIQPAELGDSAMYLCASSSDRRWNTEAFFGQGTRLTVV.

CDR3 nucleotides: TGTGCCAGCAGTTACTCTGGACTAGCGGGGTCCGAGCAGTACTTC. Translating it yields CASSYSGLAGSEQYF. The V and J genes are TRBV6-5 and TRBJ2-7, with 12 bases matching TRBD2. The CDR3 covers 15 residues. V shed 0 bases and J 6 bases; nucleotides not matched to a gene: 3. The V gene's germline CDR1 is MNHEY and CDR2 SVGAGI.

A note on this clone: Compared with germline, one end of the junction differs, possibly owing to a read error. The same CDR3 arises from other DNA sequences in this sample as well. The J gene is TRBJ2-1, the V gene TRBV9, with TRBD2 matching 12 bases. CDR1 is SGDLS and CDR2 is YYNGEE in the germline V gene. The CDR3 totals 16 residues. The CDR3 DNA reads TGTGCCAGCAGCGTCGGCCTAGCGGGAGGGTACAACGAGCAGTTCTTC. Encoded protein: CASSVGLAGGYNEQFF.

The V gene is TRBV28, the J gene TRBJ1-2; no clear D. The CDR3 has 14 amino acids. The ends were cut back, 6 bases at V and 7 bases at J, with 18 bases in the middle. Germline-derived CDR1 and CDR2 are MDHEN and SYDVKM. The CDR3 DNA sequence: TGTGCCAGCAGCACTGACGGCCACGTTAGTGGCTACACCTTC. Translating it yields CASSTDGHVSGYTF.

This clone was detected once. The gene calls are TRBV5-4 and TRBJ2-7, with TRBD2 as a possible D gene (6 bases). Germline V CDR1 and CDR2: SGHNT, YYREEE (reference sequence). The CDR3 has 13 residues. The ends were cut back, 0 bases at V and 3 bases at J, with 7 bases in the middle. The CDR3 region is CASSLVEGYEQYF. For the CDR3, the DNA is TGTGCCAGCAGCTTGGTGGAGGGCTACGAGCAGTACTTC.

The chain is built from TRBV7-9 and TRBJ2-5; 8 bases are shared with TRBD1. Trimming at V came to 5 bases and at J to 5 bases, leaving 7 bases not matched to a gene. This CDR3 is built from 14 residues. Germline V CDR1 and CDR2: SEHNR, FQNEAQ (reference sequence). CDR3 DNA: TGTGCCAGCAGCCTCCGGACAGGGAACGAGACCCAGTACTTC. Amino acids: CASSLRTGNETQYF.

The CDR3 sequence is CASGLVPDSGRVDEQFF. The CDR3 nucleotides read TGTGCTAGTGGTTTGGTACCGGATAGCGGGAGGGTCGATGAGCAGTTCTTC. V and J are TRBV12-5 and TRBJ2-1; 11 nucleotides agree with TRBD2. Germline V CDR1 and CDR2: LGHNT, FRNRAP. The CDR3 covers 17 residues. The junction had 9 bases not matched to a gene; V was cut back by 0 bases and J by 8 bases.

This rearrangement joins TRBV14 to TRBJ2-7, with D unresolved. V gave up 1 base and J gave up 3 bases, with 7 bases separating them. Germline CDR1 SGHDN, CDR2 FVKESK. The CDR3 runs 13 residues. The DNA for the CDR3 is TGTGCCAGCAGCCAAGTACAGTTCTACGAGCAGTACTTC. As protein: CASSQVQFYEQYF.

This chain connects TRBV27 to TRBJ2-5; the D is unclear. The germline CDR1 and CDR2 sequences are MNHEY and SMNVEV (reference sequence). The length of the CDR3 is 13 residues. With 4 bases removed from V and 5 bases from J, the gap between germline ends came to 11 bases. CDR3 nucleotide sequence: TGTGCCAGCAGTTCGCAAGACATGGAGACCCAGTACTTC. Translation gives CASSSQDMETQYF.

Here the CDR3 reads CATSRARLAGWNEQFF. The CDR3 region has the DNA TGTGCCACCAGCAGAGCAAGGCTAGCGGGATGGAATGAGCAGTTCTTC. This chain links TRBV15 with TRBJ2-1; the match to TRBD2 covers 9 bases. The CDR3 runs to 16 residues. With V trimmed by 1 base and J by 7 bases, 8 bases remained unmatched. In germline, CDR1 is LNHNV, CDR2 YYDKDF (reference sequence). Full variable domain (remainder filled in from reference TRBV15 and TRBJ2-1): DAMVIQNPRYQVTQFGKPVTLSCSQTLNHNVMYWYQQKSSQAPKLLFHYYDKDFNNEADTPDNFQSRRPNTSFCFLDIRSPGLGDTAMYLCATSRARLAGWNEQFFGPGTRLTVL.

CDR3 in amino acids: CATGRAGLQETQYF. DNA of the CDR3: TGTGCCACCGGACGGGCGGGACTACAAGAGACCCAGTACTTC. The chain joins TRBV28 to TRBJ2-5; TRBD2 aligns across 7 bases. CDR1 MDHEN and CDR2 SYDVKM come from the germline V gene. This CDR3 contains 14 residues. V was clipped by 10 bases and J by 2 bases; unmatched bases: 10.

The genes are TRBV7-3 and TRBJ2-3; 7 bases map to TRBD1. CDR3 size: 14 residues. V was pared by 2 bases and J by 4 bases, with 3 bases of the junction left unmatched. Germline V gives CDR1 SGHTA, CDR2 FQGTGA. In nucleotides, the CDR3 is TGTGCCAGCAGCTTATTAGGGGGCGCAGATACGCAGTATTTT. Translated: CASSLLGGADTQYF.

The chain recombines TRBV9 with TRBJ2-7; 8 bases fit TRBD2. CDR3 size: 17 residues. The V segment lost 0 bases and the J segment 2 bases; nucleotides outside the gene matches: 10. Looked up from germline, CDR1 is SGDLS and CDR2 is YYNGEE. In DNA form, the CDR3 reads TGTGCCAGCAGCGTAGCGGGGGGGGCTGGGCAGACCTACGAGCAGTACTTC. This encodes CASSVAGGAGQTYEQYF.

V gene TRBV4-3 combines with J gene TRBJ2-1; D remains unclear. The CDR3 extends over 15 amino acids. V was trimmed by 4 bases and J by 0 bases, leaving 10 bases between them. Germline V gene sequence: CDR1 LGHNA, CDR2 YSLEER. CDR3 nucleotides: TGCGCCAGCAGCCCCGGGCCTAGCTCCTACAATGAGCAGTTCTTC. Translated: CASSPGPSSYNEQFF.

This rearrangement joins TRBV6-4 to TRBJ2-3, with TRBD1 matching over 8 bases. J lost 0 bases, V lost 6 bases, and 2 bases had no gene match. The CDR3 has 14 amino acids. The germline V gene has CDR1 MRHNA and CDR2 SNTAGT. The CDR3 spells CASRDRASTDTQYF. The CDR3, as DNA: TGTGCCAGCAGGGACAGGGCCAGCACAGATACGCAGTATTTT.

The chain carries TRBV6-1 and TRBJ2-1, with 9 bases fitting TRBD1. The CDR3 is 17 amino acids. CDR1 and CDR2 from the germline V gene are MNHNS and SASEGT. V gave up 3 bases and J gave up 3 bases; unmatched junction bases: 9. The CDR3 is CASSDIDRGSYYNEQFF. The CDR3, as DNA: TGTGCCAGCAGTGATATAGACAGGGGGAGCTACTACAATGAGCAGTTCTTC.

This CDR3 is CASSHLRRVSGRNTGELFF. The CDR3 nucleotides are TGTGCCAGCAGCCACTTACGGCGGGTTAGCGGGAGAAACACCGGGGAGCTGTTTTTT. The genes are TRBV7-8 and TRBJ2-2; 9 bases align to TRBD2. Germline assignment: CDR1 SGHVS and CDR2 FQNEAQ. V dropped 5 bases and J dropped 2; count of bases not matched to a gene: 15. The CDR3 covers 19 residues.

For the CDR3, the DNA is TGTGCCAGCAGCACTCGGACAAGGCAGGACAATGAGCAGTTCTTC. It translates to CASSTRTRQDNEQFF. The rearrangement uses TRBV13 and TRBJ2-1; possibly TRBD1 for D (5 bases). The CDR3 contains 15 residues. Germline V gene sequence: CDR1 PRHDT, CDR2 FYEKMQ (reference sequence). With 5 bases removed from V and 5 bases from J, the gap between germline ends came to 16 bases.

This chain links TRBV6-5 with TRBJ2-5; unclear D gene. The CDR3 runs to 16 residues. Trimming removed 3 bases at V and 0 bases at J, with 14 bases between. Germline lookup yields CDR1 MNHEY and CDR2 SVGAGI. The CDR3 reads CASSYSMTLDQETQYF. The CDR3 DNA follows: TGTGCCAGCAGTTATTCTATGACGTTGGACCAAGAGACCCAGTACTTC.

This clone has only one observation. The rearrangement joins TRBV19 to TRBJ2-2; the match to TRBD2 covers 7 bases. The germline CDR1 and CDR2 sequences are LNHDA and SQIVND (reference sequence). Unmatched junction bases numbered 18, after V lost 5 bases and J lost 6 bases. The CDR3 extends over 18 amino acids. DNA of the CDR3: TGTGCCAGTAGTCATATCGTAAGGAGGGAGGGCCATCCCGGGGAGCTGTTTTTT. Translation: CASSHIVRREGHPGELFF.

The rearrangement uses TRBV27 and TRBJ2-3, with TRBD2 identical over 15 bases. J lost 0 bases, V lost 5 bases, and 9 bases had no gene match. This CDR3 is built from 19 residues. Germline V CDR1 and CDR2: MNHEY, SMNVEV (reference sequence). The CDR3 DNA is TGTGCCAGCAGTCTCGGGACTAGCGGGAGGAGTCCTAGCACAGATACGCAGTATTTT. It encodes CASSLGTSGRSPSTDTQYF.

The chain combines TRBV2 with TRBJ2-5; TRBD2 is a possible D gene (7 bases). This CDR3 region has 13 residues. The V end lost 7 bases, the J end lost 5 bases, and 14 bases lay between the germline ends. The V gene's germline CDR1 is SNHLY and CDR2 FYNNEI. This CDR3 is CASNGGAGETQYF. DNA of the CDR3: TGTGCCAGCAATGGGGGGGCTGGGGAGACCCAGTACTTC. Full variable domain (missing parts from reference TRBV2 and TRBJ2-5): EPEVTQTPSHQVTQMGQEVILRCVPISNHLYFYWYRQILGQKVEFLVSFYNNEISEKSEIFDDQFSVERPDGSNFTLKIRSTKLEDSAMYFCASNGGAGETQYFGPGTRLLVL.

The rearrangement links TRBV4-2 to TRBJ1-4, with 8 bases matching TRBD1. Per the germline V gene, CDR1 is LGHNA and CDR2 is YNFKEQ. The ends lost 4 bases at V and 0 bases at J; junction bases unmatched: 10. The CDR3 is made up of 18 amino acids. CDR3 sequence: CASSLPTGDLPTNEKLFF. DNA for the CDR3: TGTGCCAGCAGCCTCCCGACAGGGGATTTACCAACTAATGAAAAACTGTTTTTT.

The V and J genes are TRBV6-5 and TRBJ2-7, with 12 bases that match TRBD2. J lost 4 bases, V lost 6 bases, and 4 bases had no gene match. In germline, CDR1 is MNHEY, CDR2 SVGAGI. The CDR3 extends over 14 amino acids. CDR3 nucleotides: TGTGCCAGCAGCCGACTAGCGGGAGTTTACGAGCAGTACTTC. Its translation: CASSRLAGVYEQYF.

This clone appeared a single time. The V gene is TRBV10-1, the J gene TRBJ2-3; TRBD1 is a possible D gene (5 bases). The CDR3 totals 15 residues. Between the trimmed V and J ends, which lost 4 bases and 2 bases, there was a span of 13 bases. Germline CDR1 reads WNHNN; CDR2 reads SYGVQD (reference sequence). For the CDR3, the DNA is TGCGCCAGCAGTGGGGGCCCCCTCGACACAGATACGCAGTATTTT. Translation gives CASSGGPLDTDTQYF.